One and the same sample provided the 28 T cell receptor beta chains below, sequenced in a study of beta chain features in type 1 diabetes. The sequenced template was cDNA made from the entire isolated RNA. Libraries were prepared by immunoSEQ multiplex PCR; TCRdb keeps only in-frame clonotypes and omits some of them. The repertoire has roughly 450,000 clones, roughly 10% of them found once; the top ten carry roughly 0.046%. Sequencing was carried out using naive CD4+ T cells from blood. The receptors were sampled from a woman between 18 and 29 years old in good health.

The rearrangement uses TRBV15 and TRBJ2-5; D unclear. V shed 1 base and J shed 5 bases, with 8 bases lying between them. The V gene's germline CDR1 is LNHNV and CDR2 YYDKDF (reference sequence). This CDR3 has 13 residues. This CDR3 reads CATSRANWETQYF. The CDR3 DNA is TGTGCCACCAGCAGAGCGAATTGGGAGACCCAGTACTTC.

The chain joins TRBV27 to TRBJ2-2, with TRBD2 identical over 7 bases. V dropped 3 bases and J dropped 6; count of bases not matched to a gene: 1. The germline gives CDR1 MNHEY, CDR2 SMNVEV (reference sequence). The CDR3 is 13 residues long. For the CDR3, the DNA is TGTGCCAGCAGTTTCCTAGCGGCCGGGGAGCTGTTTTTT. This encodes CASSFLAAGELFF.

This clone appeared a few times. The chain couples TRBV7-2 to TRBJ2-7; no firm D call. The V and J ends lost 1 base and 2 bases respectively, with 12 bases between them. Germline V gives CDR1 SGHTA, CDR2 FQGNSA. The CDR3 has 15 residues. The CDR3 DNA follows: TGTGCCAGCAGCTTAGGAAGGGCCGGAACCTACGAGCAGTACTTC. Translation gives CASSLGRAGTYEQYF.

This chain links TRBV13 with TRBJ2-2; D is perhaps TRBD1 or TRBD2 (6 bases each). Per the germline V gene, CDR1 is PRHDT and CDR2 is FYEKMQ (reference sequence). The CDR3 length is 16 residues. V was trimmed by 3 bases and J by 4 bases, leaving 15 bases between them. The CDR3 region is CASSFTWGATTGELFF. The CDR3 nucleotides read TGTGCCAGCAGCTTTACGTGGGGGGCGACCACCGGGGAGCTGTTTTTT.

Remarks on this clone: The same CDR3 arises from other DNA sequences in this sample as well. CDR3 in DNA: TGCGCCAGCAGCTTGTATCGGGGCCAAGAGACCCAGTACTTC. Amino acids: CASSLYRGQETQYF. The chain carries TRBV5-1 and TRBJ2-5; TRBD2 is a possible D gene (5 bases). CDR1 is SGHRS and CDR2 is YFSETQ in the germline V gene. V gave up 1 base and J gave up 1 base, with 8 bases separating them. The CDR3 consists of 14 residues.

The gene calls are TRBV2 and TRBJ2-1; the D is unclear. Per germline, CDR1 SNHLY and CDR2 FYNNEI. This CDR3 is 10 amino acids long. Trimming stripped 6 bases from V and 6 bases from J, with 3 bases between. CDR3: CASRTNEQFF. The CDR3, as DNA: TGTGCCAGCAGGACCAATGAGCAGTTCTTC.

The chain links TRBV7-3 to TRBJ2-1; TRBD1 might be the D (5 bases). In germline, CDR1 is SGHTA, CDR2 FQGTGA. V was cut by 2 bases and J by 0 bases, with 8 bases left in between. This CDR3 has 15 amino acids. CDR3: CASSLQGSSYNEQFF. The CDR3 bases are TGTGCCAGCAGCTTACAGGGTAGCTCCTACAATGAGCAGTTCTTC.

The table lists this clone with a few counts. This may be a read error: a much more frequent sequence differs by one nucleotide. V gene TRBV7-2 combines with J gene TRBJ2-3; D remains unclear. The germline CDR1 and CDR2 sequences are SGHTA and FQGNSA. The CDR3 totals 11 residues. The DNA of the CDR3 is TGTGCCAGCAGCGTAGCAGATACGCAGTATTTT. Its protein is CASSVADTQYF.

The CDR3 DNA sequence: TGCGCCAGCAGCTTGGACGGGAGTAGCACAGATACGCAGTATTTT. It specifies CASSLDGSSTDTQYF. The rearrangement uses TRBV5-1 and TRBJ2-3; D possibly corresponds to TRBD2 (6 bases). The CDR3 length is 15 residues. V shed 0 bases and J shed 0 bases, with 8 bases lying between them. Germline CDR1 SGHRS, CDR2 YFSETQ.

This clone was seen more than once but under ten times. V and J are TRBV12-2 and TRBJ1-2; no DNA check was done on the table's D call, TRBD1. TRBV12-2 is termed a pseudogene. This CDR3 spans 15 amino acids. CDR3 nucleotides: TGTGCAAGTCGCTCCCGACCACAGGGGTGGTTGGGCTACACCTTC. It codes for CASRSRPQGWLGYTF.

This clone has only a few counts. This sequence joins TRBV6-5 and TRBJ2-3; no reliable D call. This CDR3 spans 14 amino acids. Germline V gives CDR1 MNHEY, CDR2 SVGAGI. With 6 bases removed from V and 5 bases from J, the gap between germline ends came to 15 bases. CDR3 region: CASRTNRRGDTQYF. CDR3 nucleotide sequence: TGTGCCAGCAGAACAAATCGGAGAGGAGATACGCAGTATTTT.

The gene calls are TRBV9 and TRBJ2-7, with 7 positions matching TRBD1. The CDR3 extends over 14 amino acids. Trimming at V came to 4 bases and at J to 2 bases, leaving 6 bases not matched to a gene. Germline CDR1 SGDLS, CDR2 YYNGEE. The CDR3 DNA reads TGTGCCAGCAGCTTCGGACAGGAGACCTACGAGCAGTACTTC. Its protein is CASSFGQETYEQYF.

This clone was seen at least ten times. V usage is TRBV7-9 and J usage is TRBJ2-1; D possibly uses TRBD1 or TRBD2 (5 bases each). The CDR3 has 13 amino acids. CDR1 SEHNR and CDR2 FQNEAQ come from the germline V gene (reference sequence). V lost 2 bases to trimming and J lost 5 bases, with 7 bases between them. The CDR3 reads CASSLMGDNEQFF. The CDR3 DNA reads TGTGCCAGCAGCTTAATGGGGGACAATGAGCAGTTCTTC. Full variable domain (outside the CDR3, taken from reference TRBV7-9 and TRBJ2-1): DTGVSQNPRHKITKRGQNVTFRCDPISEHNRLYWYRQTLGQGPEFLTYFQNEAQLEKSRLLSDRFSAERPKGSFSTLEIQRTEQGDSAMYLCASSLMGDNEQFFGPGTRLTVL.

This clone was counted a few times. This chain links TRBV30 with TRBJ2-3; D gene ambiguous. Trimming took 3 bases from V and 2 from J, leaving 9 bases between them. Germline V CDR1 and CDR2: GTSNPN, SVGIG (reference sequence). CDR3 length: 13 residues. CDR3 residues: CAWRISLTDTQYF. The CDR3 DNA sequence: TGTGCCTGGAGGATAAGTCTCACAGATACGCAGTATTTT. The full variable domain, its missing parts supplied by reference TRBV30 and TRBJ2-3, is SQTIHQWPATLVQPVGSPLSLECTVEGTSNPNLYWYRQAAGRGLQLLFYSVGIGQISSEVPQNLSASRPQDRQFILSSKKLLLSDSGFYLCAWRISLTDTQYFGPGTRLTVL.

The chain uses TRBV7-7 and TRBJ2-5, with 7 bases fitting TRBD1. Unmatched junction bases numbered 8, after V lost 2 bases and J lost 5 bases. The CDR3 loop spans 15 amino acids. Germline values: CDR1 SSHAT, CDR2 FNYEAQ (reference sequence). DNA of the CDR3: TGTGCCAGCAGCTTAAACAGGGGCCGTTCGGAGACCCAGTACTTC. This sequence encodes CASSLNRGRSETQYF.

In DNA, the CDR3 is TGCGCCAGCAGCTTGAACCGCTACGAGCAGTACGTC. Protein: CASSLNRYEQYV. This chain links TRBV5-1 with TRBJ2-7; D remains ambiguous. The V gene's germline CDR1 is SGHRS and CDR2 YFSETQ. The length of the CDR3 is 12 residues. Trimming cost V 1 base and J 3 bases, with 5 bases left between them.

This clone was recorded a few times. The same CDR3 can be traced to other DNA sequences in this sample. The rearrangement links TRBV7-2 to TRBJ2-1; D uncertain. Germline CDR1 is SGHTA and CDR2 is FQGNSA. Trimming took off 5 bases at V and 3 bases at J, with 5 bases between the two ends. This CDR3 has 12 residues. The CDR3 sequence: CASSLDYNEQFF. The CDR3 nucleotides read TGTGCCAGCAGCCTCGACTACAATGAGCAGTTCTTC. Based on the CDR3 plus reference TRBV7-2 and TRBJ2-1, the full variable domain is GAGVSQSPSNKVTEKGKDVELRCDPISGHTALYWYRQSLGQGLEFLIYFQGNSAPDKSGLPSDRFSAERTGGSVSTLTIQRTQQEDSAVYLCASSLDYNEQFFGPGTRLTVL.

This clone was observed a handful of times. The CDR3, as DNA: TGTGCCAGCAGCTCCAACAGCGGGGGGCTCACAGATACGCAGTATTTT. Translation gives CASSSNSGGLTDTQYF. The genes are TRBV7-2 and TRBJ2-3, with TRBD2 identical over 9 bases. Unmatched junction bases numbered 7, after V lost 4 bases and J lost 2 bases. CDR1 and CDR2 from the germline V gene are SGHTA and FQGNSA. CDR3 size: 16 residues.

This clone occurred many times. The chain uses TRBV4-1 and TRBJ2-1; D is unresolved. This CDR3 is built from 15 residues. In germline, CDR1 is MGHRA, CDR2 YSYEKL. The V end lost 3 bases, the J end lost 5 bases, and 14 bases lay between the germline ends. DNA for the CDR3: TGCGCCAGCAGCCACCCGCTCGCGAAGAACAATGAGCAGTTCTTC. Protein sequence: CASSHPLAKNNEQFF.

This clone was detected only a few times. This chain connects TRBV7-6 to TRBJ2-3; 7 bases map to TRBD2. Germline trimming cut 1 base from V and 1 base from J; bases unmatched to any gene: 2. The CDR3 totals 15 residues. The germline CDR1 and CDR2 sequences are SGHVS and FNYEAQ. CDR3 amino acids: CASSLDSGGTDTQYF. DNA of the CDR3: TGTGCCAGCAGCTTAGACAGCGGGGGCACAGATACGCAGTATTTT.

The V gene is TRBV7-8, the J gene TRBJ2-1, with 9 positions matching TRBD1. The CDR3 contains 14 residues. Trimming took 5 bases from V and 7 from J; bases not matched to a gene: 6. CDR1 and CDR2 from the germline V gene are SGHVS and FQNEAQ. CDR3 coding DNA: TGTGCCAGCAGCCGACCCGGGACAGGGAATGAGCAGTTCTTC. Its translation is CASSRPGTGNEQFF.

This clone was recorded a few times. The chain links TRBV11-1 to TRBJ1-6; 8 bases agree with TRBD1. The CDR3 spans 14 residues. Germline lookup yields CDR1 SGHAT and CDR2 FQDESV (reference sequence). Germline trimming cut 11 bases from V and 7 bases from J; bases unmatched to any gene: 10. CDR3 sequence: CAALKTGVNSPLHF. Here the CDR3 DNA reads TGTGCCGCCTTAAAGACAGGGGTGAATTCACCCCTCCACTTT.

The chain couples TRBV5-4 to TRBJ2-3, with 11 positions matching TRBD2. The J segment lost 6 bases and the V segment lost 4 bases, leaving 7 bases of the junction unmatched. Germline values: CDR1 SGHNT, CDR2 YYREEE (reference sequence). The length of the CDR3 is 15 residues. CDR3 nucleotides: TGTGCCAGCAGCAAGGCCGGGACTAGCGGCGATACGCAGTATTTT. This gives the protein CASSKAGTSGDTQYF.

This clone has just a few counts. The chain links TRBV10-3 to TRBJ2-7; D uncertain. V was shortened by 10 bases and J by 6 bases, with 22 bases between the two germline ends. Germline values: CDR1 ENHRY, CDR2 SYGVKD. CDR3 length equals 14 residues. CDR3 residues: CATMVRPDSPEQYV. The CDR3 nucleotides are TGTGCCACCATGGTGCGGCCAGACTCTCCCGAGCAGTACGTC.

The chain couples TRBV9 to TRBJ2-3; no reliable D call. The CDR3 has 11 residues. The V gene lost 3 bases and the J gene lost 6 bases, with 5 bases spanning the gap. The germline V gene encodes CDR1 SGDLS and CDR2 YYNGEE. CDR3 sequence reads: CASSEGDTQYF. The CDR3, as DNA: TGTGCCAGCAGCGAAGGGGATACGCAGTATTTT.

This clone has just a few counts. The gene calls are TRBV7-2 and TRBJ2-1; 9 bases are a match to TRBD2. CDR1 and CDR2 from the germline V gene are SGHTA and FQGNSA. There are 15 residues in the CDR3. Trimming at V came to 2 bases and at J to 14 bases, leaving 13 bases not matched to a gene. The CDR3 here is CASSLLAGLSTREFF. CDR3 in DNA: TGTGCCAGCAGCTTACTAGCGGGGCTATCAACGAGGGAGTTCTTC. The complete variable domain, with remaining parts taken from reference TRBV7-2 and TRBJ2-1, reads GAGVSQSPSNKVTEKGKDVELRCDPISGHTALYWYRQSLGQGLEFLIYFQGNSAPDKSGLPSDRFSAERTGGSVSTLTIQRTQQEDSAVYLCASSLLAGLSTREFFGPGTRLTVL.

The chain carries TRBV7-2 and TRBJ1-1; 7 positions match TRBD1. With V trimmed by 0 bases and J by 0 bases, 13 bases remained unmatched. Germline lookup yields CDR1 SGHTA and CDR2 FQGNSA. The CDR3 totals 19 residues. CDR3 residues: CASSLAYRGPGRMNTEAFF. The CDR3 DNA reads as TGTGCCAGCAGCTTAGCGTACAGGGGTCCTGGGAGGATGAACACTGAAGCTTTCTTT.

There are a few counts of this clone. The CDR3 region is CASSLVGASTDTQYF. As DNA, the CDR3 is TGTGCCAGCAGCTTAGTGGGGGCAAGCACAGATACGCAGTATTTT. The chain couples TRBV7-3 to TRBJ2-3, with a possible D match to TRBD1 (6 bases). Germline V gene lookup returns CDR1 SGHTA and CDR2 FQGTGA. The CDR3 extends over 15 amino acids. V shed 2 bases and J shed 0 bases, with 9 bases lying between them.